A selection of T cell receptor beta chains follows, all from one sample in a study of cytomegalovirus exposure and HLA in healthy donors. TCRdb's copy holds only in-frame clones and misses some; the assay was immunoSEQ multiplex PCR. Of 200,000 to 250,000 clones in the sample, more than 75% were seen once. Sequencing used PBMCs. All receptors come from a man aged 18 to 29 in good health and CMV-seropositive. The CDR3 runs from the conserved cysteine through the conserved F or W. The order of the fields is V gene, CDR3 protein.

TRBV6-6,CASSSLAGTLPNEQFF
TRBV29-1,CSVGDGTGGGGYTF
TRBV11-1,CASSLLINTGELFF
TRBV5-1,CASSSLAVTDTQYF
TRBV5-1,CASSPGAGVGETQYF
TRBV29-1,CSVVVQRSYNEQFF
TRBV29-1,CSGFGKRDRSNEQFF
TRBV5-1,CASSLEAGRNTEAFF
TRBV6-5,CASSYSKGFTEAFF
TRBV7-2,CASSPGDRGYEQYF
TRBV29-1,CSVDYSLTYTF
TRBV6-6,CASRPGQDRNQPQHF
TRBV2,CASSGAVANEKLFF
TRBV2,CASRRGTSGRSNQETQYF
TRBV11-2,CASSLSGLDGYTF
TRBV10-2,CASSEDMGRFSYEQYF
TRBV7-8,CASSSRLGSDEQYF
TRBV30,CARSPGSGANVLTF
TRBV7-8,CASSLVGSEQYF
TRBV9,CASSVVERGFLYNEQFF
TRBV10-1,CASMSRRNTGELFF
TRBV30,CAWSSPRPSSEAFF
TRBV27,CASSSSGDNEKLFF
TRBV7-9,CASSLGARSTDTQYF
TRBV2,CASSRGGTYQETQYF
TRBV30,CASWAAPPYNEQFF
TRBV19,CASSPTRSYEQYF
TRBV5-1,CASSLEAGLLGQYF
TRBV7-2,CASSWTGGEGYGYTF
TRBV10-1,CASMGGHTTYSEQYF
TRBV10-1,CASSEASSYEQYF
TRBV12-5,CASGLDGNTIYF